This TCR beta chain was observed in a study of control samples from healthy donors and cancer patients (dated by TCRdb to the early 2020s). The CDR3 starts with the cysteine, ends with the phenylalanine, and has 16 residues. Just the 48-base CDR3 DNA is kept, in frame starting at base 1. The germline V gene provides CDR1 LGHNA and CDR2 YNFKEQ. V trim: 4 bases; J trim: 6 bases; unmatched bases: 13. In its sample, this clone was seen a few times. No antigen is known for it. Base qualities are not provided; no much larger clone lies one nucleotide away. Libraries were made using the immunoSEQ multiplex PCR assay. TCRdb obtained this table from immuneACCESS and retained in-frame rearrangements with V and J assigned. These tables miss some clones; where compared with another copy, unresolved V genes account for less than half of the shortfall, and the remainder is unexplained. This sample is represented by about 28,000 clones; approximately 87% of them were singletons. 1.5% to 2% of the sample is in the top ten clones.

The rearrangement combines TRBV4-2 with TRBJ2-7; 9 central bases correspond to TRBD1. Material: PBMCs. The TCR originated in a woman in her forties with lung cancer. The nucleotides are TGTGCCAGCAGCCCCCCCGGGGGACAGGGACATGTCGAGCAGTACTTC. The resulting protein is CASSPPGGQGHVEQYF.